What follows is one T cell receptor beta chain and its context. This sample is part of a study of T cell responses to AZD1222 COVID-19 vaccine. The CDR3 covers 14 residues. Looked up from germline, CDR1 is SGDLS and CDR2 is YYNGEE. The germline V and J ends were trimmed by 0 bases and 4 bases, with 8 bases remaining between them. The repertoire was sequenced with immunoSEQ multiplex PCR; TCRdb's copy has only in-frame clones and lacks some. The table has roughly 53,000 clones, roughly 85% seen once; the top ten hold roughly a fifth. The chain joins TRBV9 to TRBJ1-3, with D unclear. The sequences come from peripheral blood, collected on day 0 of MenACWY control vaccination. This sequence originates from an adult in good health. The CDR3 spells CASSVGQNGNTIYF. CDR3 bases: TGTGCCAGCAGCGTAGGACAAAACGGAAACACCATATATTTT.